This T cell receptor beta chain came from a study of blood T cell repertoires in COVID-19. Study-wide background: The recovered donors of Cohort 3 showed two negative PCRs, clearance, or symptom resolution. The study drew acute and convalescent COVID-19 samples from the United States, Italy and Spain.

Living in under 30 US areas, the participants were between about 18 and 100 years of age. Cohort placement rested on clinical history that participants reported themselves. Produced via immunoSEQ multiplex PCR; TCRdb's table is partial and in-frame only. The sample consists of fewer than 250,000 clones, roughly 91% of them appearing once. Deletions cut 6 bases from V and 1 base from J, with 12 bases between. CDR3 size: 14 residues. Per germline, CDR1 KGHSH and CDR2 LQKENI. The sample taken for sequencing was PBMCs or T cells enriched from blood (not recorded which). The chain carries TRBV18 and TRBJ2-5; possible D gene TRBD1, 6 bases. The clonotype originates from a man younger than 40 in a cohort exposed to, infected with or recovered from COVID-19 (not recorded which). CDR3 sequence reads: CASSQTGAQETQYF. DNA of the CDR3: TGTGCCAGCTCCCAGACAGGAGCCCAAGAGACCCAGTACTTC.